This T cell receptor beta chain is from a study of T cells in Graves' hyperthyroidism and ophthalmopathy. With 1 base clipped from V and 6 bases from J, the junction kept 15 bases outside the gene matches. The CDR3 consists of 17 residues. Germline CDR1 DFQATT, CDR2 SNEGSKA (reference sequence). The study, taken as a whole, reports: Blood also showed most of the thyroid clonotypes that were expanded above 0.001.

A few counts support this clonotype. The target antigen is unknown. Amplification yielded TCR beta CDR3 regions, with RNA transcripts as the source. Initially, a first-round RT-PCR of the TCR CDR3 employed the HTBI primer set. A single record per CDR3 protein comes from TCRdb applying MiXCR to the multiplex PCR reads. This sample has over 500,000 distinct CDR3 sequences, with approximately 16% found just once. The study excluded patients with uncontrolled infection, other autoimmune disease, pregnancy or lactation. The diagnoses drew upon clinical symptoms, serum thyroxine and TRAb, thyroid ultrasound and orbital computed tomography.

The chain recombines TRBV20-1 with TRBJ2-1; 7 bases are a match to TRBD2. This receptor was obtained from a woman in her twenties or thirties with Graves' ophthalmopathy. Material for sequencing was blood. The CDR3 bases are TGCAGTGCTAGAGCATTACTGGCGGGAGTATGGGGCAATGAGCAGTTCTTC. Protein product: CSARALLAGVWGNEQFF.